What follows are 5 T cell receptor beta chains derived from one specimen sequenced in a study of shared clonotypes between healthy human individuals. Naive CD8 cells lacked CD45RO and underwent positive selection for CCR7, leaving out terminally differentiated effector memory CD45RA+ cells. Sequencing used immunoSEQ multiplex PCR; TCRdb keeps in-frame clones, though not all of them. The sample shows roughly 890,000 clones, 90% to 95% of them seen only once. The specimen sequenced was naive CD8+ T cells sorted from blood. The receptors here all came from a young man in good health.

Only one count was recorded for this clone. This chain joins TRBV28 and TRBJ2-1; tentatively, D is TRBD2 (5 bases). Trimming took 6 bases from V and 5 from J, leaving 11 bases between them. The CDR3 has 13 amino acids. Germline V gene sequence: CDR1 MDHEN, CDR2 SYDVKM. The DNA of the CDR3 is TGTGCCAGCAGATTAGCGAGTAACAATGAGCAGTTCTTC. Translation gives CASRLASNNEQFF.

This clone has a single count. The rearrangement joins TRBV7-6 to TRBJ2-7; TRBD2 agrees at 13 bases. The CDR3 has 15 amino acids. Germline assignment: CDR1 SGHVS and CDR2 FNYEAQ. V shed 5 bases and J 5 bases; nucleotides not matched to a gene: 6. The CDR3 nucleotides are TGTGCCAGCAGCCTGGGGACTAGCGGGATAAACGAGCAGTACTTC. Protein: CASSLGTSGINEQYF.

The V and J genes are TRBV7-9 and TRBJ1-2; D unclear. V lost 5 bases and J lost 0, with 10 bases in between. The germline V gene encodes CDR1 SEHNR and CDR2 FQNEAQ (reference sequence). The CDR3 runs to 14 residues. For the CDR3, the DNA is TGTGCCAGCAGCCCCAGTGCAGCTAACTATGGCTACACCTTC. Its translation: CASSPSAANYGYTF.

The V gene is TRBV29-1, the J gene TRBJ1-3; no definite D call. Germline CDR1 SQVTM, CDR2 ANQGSEA. Trimming left V 2 bases short and J 5 bases short, with 13 bases between. The CDR3 is made up of 14 amino acids. The CDR3 DNA reads TGCAGCGTTGAATTCGCGGACTCGCGAAACACCATATATTTT. This encodes CSVEFADSRNTIYF.

The genes are TRBV20-1 and TRBJ2-1; D uncertain. Germline CDR1 reads DFQATT; CDR2 reads SNEGSKA (reference sequence). The CDR3 is made up of 11 amino acids. V lost 3 bases, J lost 6 bases, and 6 bases lay in between. The CDR3 nucleotides are TGCAGTGCTAGGAGCTCCAATGAGCAGTTCTTC. It yields the protein CSARSSNEQFF.